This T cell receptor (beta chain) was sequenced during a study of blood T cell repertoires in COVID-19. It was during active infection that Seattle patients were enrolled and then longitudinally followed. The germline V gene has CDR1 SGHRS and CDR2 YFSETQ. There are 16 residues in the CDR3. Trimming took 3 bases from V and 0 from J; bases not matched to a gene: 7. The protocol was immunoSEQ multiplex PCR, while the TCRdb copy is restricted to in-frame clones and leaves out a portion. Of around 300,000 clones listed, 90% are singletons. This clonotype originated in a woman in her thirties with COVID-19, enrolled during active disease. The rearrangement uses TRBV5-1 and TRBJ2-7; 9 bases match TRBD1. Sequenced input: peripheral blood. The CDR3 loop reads CASSSSGTGTSYEQYF. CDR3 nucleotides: TGCGCCAGCAGCTCCTCCGGGACAGGGACCTCCTACGAGCAGTACTTC.